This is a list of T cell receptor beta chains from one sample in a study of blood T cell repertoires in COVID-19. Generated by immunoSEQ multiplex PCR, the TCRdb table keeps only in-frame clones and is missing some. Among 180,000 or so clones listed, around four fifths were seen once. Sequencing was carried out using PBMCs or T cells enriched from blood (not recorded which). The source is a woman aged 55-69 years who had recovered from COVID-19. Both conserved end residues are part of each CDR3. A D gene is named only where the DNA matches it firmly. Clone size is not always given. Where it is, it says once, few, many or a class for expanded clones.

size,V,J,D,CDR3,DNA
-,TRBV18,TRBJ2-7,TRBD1,CASSPGTGYYEQYF,TGTGCCAGCTCACCAGGGACAGGGTACTACGAGCAGTACTTC
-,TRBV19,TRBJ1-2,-,CASSIEWSPIRANYGYTF,TGTGCCAGTAGTATAGAATGGAGTCCGATAAGAGCTAACTATGGCTACACCTTC
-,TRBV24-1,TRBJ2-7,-,CAPFGLPTYEQYF,TGTGCCCCCTTTGGCCTCCCAACCTACGAGCAGTACTTC
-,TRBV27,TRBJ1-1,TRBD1,CASGRDRGWMHTEAFF,TGTGCCAGCGGCCGGGACAGGGGGTGGATGCACACTGAAGCTTTCTTT
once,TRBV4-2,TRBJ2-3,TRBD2,CASSQDRAGARAQYF,TGTGCCAGCAGCCAAGATCGAGCGGGGGCAAGGGCGCAGTATTTT
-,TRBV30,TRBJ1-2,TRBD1,CAWGYRGLGYGYTF,TGTGCCTGGGGCTACAGGGGGCTCGGCTATGGCTACACCTTC
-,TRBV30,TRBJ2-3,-,CAWSVPGSTGTLNTDTQYF,TGTGCCTGGAGTGTACCTGGAAGTACCGGGACTTTGAACACAGATACGCAGTATTTT
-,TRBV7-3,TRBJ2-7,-,CASSRAGQDLYEQYF,TGTGCCAGCAGCCGAGCGGGACAGGACCTTTACGAGCAGTACTTC
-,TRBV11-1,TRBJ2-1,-,CASSLAGGLSEQFF,TGTGCCAGCAGCTTAGCGGGAGGTTTGAGTGAGCAGTTCTTC
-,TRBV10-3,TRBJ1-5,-,CAISEGQSNQPQHF,TGTGCCATCAGTGAGGGGCAGAGCAATCAGCCCCAGCATTTT
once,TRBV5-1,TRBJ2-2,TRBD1,CASSLRDRFANTGELFF,TGCGCCAGCAGCCTACGGGACAGGTTTGCAAACACCGGGGAGCTGTTTTTT
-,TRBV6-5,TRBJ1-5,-,CASTPTQDSNQPQHF,TGTGCCAGCACCCCGACACAAGATAGCAATCAGCCCCAGCATTTT
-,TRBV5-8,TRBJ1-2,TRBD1,CASSLIVWGQGSWFDYGYTF,TGTGCCAGCAGCTTAATCGTTTGGGGACAGGGCTCTTGGTTCGACTATGGCTACACCTTC
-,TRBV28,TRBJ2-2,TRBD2,CASRPGLAGTGELFF,TGTGCCAGCAGACCGGGACTAGCGGGGACCGGGGAGCTGTTTTTT
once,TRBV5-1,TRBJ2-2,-,CASSLDGGRNTGELFF,TGCGCCAGCAGCTTGGATGGGGGGAGGAACACCGGGGAGCTGTTTTTT
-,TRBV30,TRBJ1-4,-,CAWSPGVLNEKLFF,TGTGCCTGGAGCCCGGGGGTACTTAATGAAAAACTGTTTTTT
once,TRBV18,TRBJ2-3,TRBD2,CASSHTGLVDTQYF,TGTGCCAGCTCACACACCGGACTAGTAGATACGCAGTATTTT
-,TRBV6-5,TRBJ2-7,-,CASETGGLYEQYF,TGTGCCTCGGAGACGGGGGGCCTCTACGAGCAGTACTTC
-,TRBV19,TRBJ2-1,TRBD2,CASSIASGTLHEQFF,TGTGCCAGTAGTATCGCTAGCGGGACGCTCCATGAGCAGTTCTTC
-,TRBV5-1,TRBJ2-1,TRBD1,CASSTGQGEGEQFF,TGCGCCAGCAGCACGGGACAGGGCGAGGGGGAGCAGTTCTTC
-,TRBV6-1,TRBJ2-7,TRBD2,CASSKAGGPYEQYF,TGTGCCAGCAGTAAAGCGGGAGGGCCTTACGAGCAGTACTTC
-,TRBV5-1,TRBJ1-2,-,CASSLTPTDSGGESNGYTF,TGCGCCAGCAGCTTAACCCCAACAGACAGTGGGGGCGAATCAAATGGCTACACCTTC
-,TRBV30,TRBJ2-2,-,CAWKKASVNTGELFF,TGTGCCTGGAAAAAGGCTAGCGTGAACACCGGGGAGCTGTTTTTT
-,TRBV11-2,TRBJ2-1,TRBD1,CASSLATGNNEQFF,TGTGCCAGCAGCTTAGCGACAGGGAACAATGAGCAGTTCTTC
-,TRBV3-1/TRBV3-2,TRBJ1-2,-,CASSFYQGTYGYTF,TGTGCCAGCAGCTTCTATCAGGGAACCTATGGCTACACCTTC
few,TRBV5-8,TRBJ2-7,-,CASSFVIGDTYEQYF,TGTGCCAGCAGCTTTGTAATCGGGGACACCTACGAGCAGTACTTC
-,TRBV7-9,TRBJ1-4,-,CASSLGGGTNEKLFF,TGTGCCAGCAGCTTAGGGGGAGGCACTAATGAAAAACTGTTTTTT
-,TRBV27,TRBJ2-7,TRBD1,CASSFDRGDEQYF,TGTGCCAGCAGTTTCGACAGGGGGGACGAGCAGTACTTC
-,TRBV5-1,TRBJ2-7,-,CASSSPSSYEQYF,TGCGCCAGCAGCTCGCCCAGCTCCTACGAGCAGTACTTC
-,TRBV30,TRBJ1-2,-,CAWSSTPVGGYTF,TGTGCCTGGAGTTCTACCCCGGTCGGGGGCTACACCTTC
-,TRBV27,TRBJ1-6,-,CASSGSGERNSPLHF,TGTGCCAGCAGTGGGTCAGGGGAGAGGAATTCACCCCTCCACTTT
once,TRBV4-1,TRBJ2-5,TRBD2,CASSQRGLAGEETQYF,TGCGCCAGCAGCCAACGGGGACTAGCGGGAGAAGAGACCCAGTACTTC
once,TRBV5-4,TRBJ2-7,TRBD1,CASTIGGTGGQFAEGEQYF,TGTGCCAGCACCATAGGAGGGACAGGGGGCCAGTTCGCCGAGGGGGAGCAGTACTTC
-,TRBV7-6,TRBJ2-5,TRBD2,CASSLVIAGGPEQETQYF,TGTGCCAGCAGCTTAGTGATAGCGGGGGGGCCGGAACAAGAGACCCAGTACTTC
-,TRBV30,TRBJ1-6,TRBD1,CAWSVAGQGNSPLHF,TGTGCCTGGAGTGTAGCGGGACAGGGCAATTCACCCCTCCACTTT
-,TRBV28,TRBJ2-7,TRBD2,CASSFSLAGGRDVTYEQYF,TGTGCCAGCAGTTTTTCGCTAGCGGGAGGCCGCGACGTGACCTACGAGCAGTACTTC
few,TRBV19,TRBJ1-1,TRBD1,CASTDHGAGGTEAFF,TGTGCCAGTACCGACCACGGGGCAGGGGGCACTGAAGCTTTCTTT
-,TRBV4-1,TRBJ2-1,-,CASSQSVLYNEQFF,TGCGCCAGCAGCCAATCAGTTCTTTACAATGAGCAGTTCTTC
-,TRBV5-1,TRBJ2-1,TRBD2,CASSLWAGGSSSYNEQFF,TGCGCCAGCAGCTTGTGGGCGGGAGGGTCCAGCTCCTACAATGAGCAGTTCTTC
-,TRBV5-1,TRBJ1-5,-,CASSIGPGQPQHF,TGCGCCAGCAGTATCGGCCCAGGGCAGCCCCAGCATTTT
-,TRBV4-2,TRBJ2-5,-,CASSQDLGAQETQYF,TGTGCCAGCAGCCAAGATCTAGGGGCGCAAGAGACCCAGTACTTC
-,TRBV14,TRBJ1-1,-,CASSQAGLGAAFF,TGTGCCAGCAGCCAAGCTGGGCTGGGGGCCGCTTTCTTT
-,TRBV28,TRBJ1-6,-,CASSFVRVGSPLHF,TGTGCCAGCAGTTTTGTCAGGGTCGGCTCACCCCTCCACTTT
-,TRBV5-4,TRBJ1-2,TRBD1,CASSFEGAVGYTF,TGTGCCAGCAGCTTCGAGGGGGCGGTTGGCTACACCTTC
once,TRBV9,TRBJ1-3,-,CASSSDRTSGNTIYF,TGTGCCAGCAGCTCCGACAGGACATCTGGAAACACCATATATTTT
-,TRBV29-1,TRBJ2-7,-,CSVSTGSYEQYF,TGCAGCGTTTCCACGGGGTCCTACGAGCAGTACTTC
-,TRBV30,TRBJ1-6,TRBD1,CAFGLQGNSPLHF,TGTGCCTTCGGGCTACAGGGGAATTCACCCCTCCACTTT
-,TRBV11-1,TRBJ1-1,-,CASSLYRGSEAFF,TGTGCCAGCAGCTTGTATAGGGGTTCTGAAGCTTTCTTT
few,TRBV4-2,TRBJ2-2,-,CASSQDFSGLTGELFF,TGTGCCAGCAGCCAAGATTTTAGCGGACTCACCGGGGAGCTGTTTTTT
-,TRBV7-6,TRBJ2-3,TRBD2,CASSLQAGGFADTQYF,TGTGCCAGCAGCTTACAAGCGGGAGGTTTCGCAGATACGCAGTATTTT
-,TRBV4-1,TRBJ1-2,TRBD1,CASSQEPTGPSGGYTF,TGCGCCAGCAGCCAAGAGCCGACAGGGCCTTCGGGTGGCTACACCTTC
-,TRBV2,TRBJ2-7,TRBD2,CASKIRGDSYEQYF,TGTGCCAGCAAGATACGGGGGGACTCCTACGAGCAGTACTTC
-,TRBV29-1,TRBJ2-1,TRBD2,CSVVASGRTYNEQFF,TGCAGCGTTGTTGCTAGCGGGAGAACCTACAATGAGCAGTTCTTC